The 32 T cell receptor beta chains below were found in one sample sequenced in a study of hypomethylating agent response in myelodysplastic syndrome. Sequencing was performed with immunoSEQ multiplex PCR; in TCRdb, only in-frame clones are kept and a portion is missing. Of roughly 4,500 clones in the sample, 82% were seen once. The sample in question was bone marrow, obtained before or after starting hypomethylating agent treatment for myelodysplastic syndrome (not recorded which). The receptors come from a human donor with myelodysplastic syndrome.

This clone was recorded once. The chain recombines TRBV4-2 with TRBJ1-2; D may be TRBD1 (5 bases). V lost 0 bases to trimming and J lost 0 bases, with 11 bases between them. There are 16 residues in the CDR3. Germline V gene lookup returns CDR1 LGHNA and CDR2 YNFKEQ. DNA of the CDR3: TGTGCCAGCAGCCAAGAAAGCAGGGCCACTAACTATGGCTACACCTTC. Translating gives CASSQESRATNYGYTF.

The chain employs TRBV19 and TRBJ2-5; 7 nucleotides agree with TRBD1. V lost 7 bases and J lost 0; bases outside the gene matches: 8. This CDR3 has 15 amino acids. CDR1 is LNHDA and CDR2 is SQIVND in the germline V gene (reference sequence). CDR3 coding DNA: TGTGCCAGTACCCCGGGACAGCCTCACCAAGAGACCCAGTACTTC. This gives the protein CASTPGQPHQETQYF.

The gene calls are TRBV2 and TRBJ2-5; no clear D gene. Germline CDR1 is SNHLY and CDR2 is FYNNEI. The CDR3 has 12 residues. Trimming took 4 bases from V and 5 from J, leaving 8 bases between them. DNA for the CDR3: TGTGCCAGCAGTGTAGGTTACGAGACCCAGTACTTC. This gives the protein CASSVGYETQYF.

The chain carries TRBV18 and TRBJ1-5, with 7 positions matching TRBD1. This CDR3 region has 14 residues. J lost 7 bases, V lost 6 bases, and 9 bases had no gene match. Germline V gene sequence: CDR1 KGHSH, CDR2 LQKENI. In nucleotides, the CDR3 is TGTGCCAGCTCGCTGCTAGGGGGCATCCAGCCCCAGCATTTT. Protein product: CASSLLGGIQPQHF.

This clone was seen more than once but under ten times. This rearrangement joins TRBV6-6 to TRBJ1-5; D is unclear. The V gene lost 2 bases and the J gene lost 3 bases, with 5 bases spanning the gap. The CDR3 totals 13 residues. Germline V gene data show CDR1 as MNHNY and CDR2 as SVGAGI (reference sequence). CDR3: CASSYEINQPQHF. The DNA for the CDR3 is TGTGCCAGCAGTTACGAGATCAATCAGCCCCAGCATTTT.

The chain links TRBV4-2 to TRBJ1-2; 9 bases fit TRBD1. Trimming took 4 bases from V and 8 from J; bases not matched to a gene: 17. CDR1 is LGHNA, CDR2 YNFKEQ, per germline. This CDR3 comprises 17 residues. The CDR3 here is CASSPGNTMDRGDGYTF. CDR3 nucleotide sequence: TGTGCCAGCAGCCCCGGGAATACAATGGACAGGGGTGACGGCTACACCTTC.

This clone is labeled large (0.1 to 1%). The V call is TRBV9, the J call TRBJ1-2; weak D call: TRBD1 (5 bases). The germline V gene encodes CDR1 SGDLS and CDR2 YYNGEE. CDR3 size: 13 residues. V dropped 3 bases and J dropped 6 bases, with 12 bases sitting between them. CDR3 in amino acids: CASSAWGGHGYTF. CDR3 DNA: TGTGCCAGCAGCGCCTGGGGGGGTCATGGCTACACCTTC.

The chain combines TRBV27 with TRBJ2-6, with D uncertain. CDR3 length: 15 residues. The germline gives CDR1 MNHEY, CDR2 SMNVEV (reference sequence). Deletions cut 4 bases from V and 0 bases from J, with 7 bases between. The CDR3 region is CASSSPYSGANVLTF. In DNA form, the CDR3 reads TGTGCCAGCAGTTCACCGTACTCTGGGGCCAACGTCCTGACTTTC.

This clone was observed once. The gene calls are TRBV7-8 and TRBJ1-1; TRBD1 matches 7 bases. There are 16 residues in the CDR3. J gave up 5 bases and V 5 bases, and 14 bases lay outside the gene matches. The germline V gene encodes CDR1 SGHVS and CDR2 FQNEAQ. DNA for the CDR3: TGTGCCAGCAGCCCTAAGACAGGGTCGTCGGTTACTGAAGCTTTCTTT. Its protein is CASSPKTGSSVTEAFF.

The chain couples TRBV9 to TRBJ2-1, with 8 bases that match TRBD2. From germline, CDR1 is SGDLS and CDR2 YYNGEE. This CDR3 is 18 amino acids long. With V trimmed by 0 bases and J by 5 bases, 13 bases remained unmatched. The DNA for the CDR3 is TGTGCCAGCAGCGTAGGTCCGGCCAGCGGGAGTTATAACAATGAGCAGTTCTTC. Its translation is CASSVGPASGSYNNEQFF.

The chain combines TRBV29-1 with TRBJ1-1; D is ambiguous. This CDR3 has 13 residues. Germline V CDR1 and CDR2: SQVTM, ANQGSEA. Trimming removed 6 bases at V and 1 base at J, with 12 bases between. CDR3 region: CSVGGLPNTEAFF. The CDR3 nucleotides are TGCAGCGTCGGCGGGCTTCCGAACACTGAAGCTTTCTTT.

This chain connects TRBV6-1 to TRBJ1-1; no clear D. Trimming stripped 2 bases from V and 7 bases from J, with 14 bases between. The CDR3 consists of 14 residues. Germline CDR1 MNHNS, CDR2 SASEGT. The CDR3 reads CASSESGPNGEAFF. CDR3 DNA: TGTGCCAGCAGTGAATCCGGACCGAACGGTGAAGCTTTCTTT.

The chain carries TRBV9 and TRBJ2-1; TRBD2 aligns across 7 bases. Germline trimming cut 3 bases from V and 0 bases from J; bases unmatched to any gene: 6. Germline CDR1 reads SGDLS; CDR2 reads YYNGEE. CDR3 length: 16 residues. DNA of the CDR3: TGTGCCAGCAGCGATCGACTAGCTAGCTCCTACAATGAGCAGTTCTTC. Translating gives CASSDRLASSYNEQFF.

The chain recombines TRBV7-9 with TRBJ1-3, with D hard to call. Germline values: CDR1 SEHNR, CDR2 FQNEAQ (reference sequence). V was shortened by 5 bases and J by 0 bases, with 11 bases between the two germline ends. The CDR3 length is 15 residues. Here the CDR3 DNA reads TGTGCCAGCAGCACCGGGCCCCCCTCTGGAAACACCATATATTTT. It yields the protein CASSTGPPSGNTIYF.

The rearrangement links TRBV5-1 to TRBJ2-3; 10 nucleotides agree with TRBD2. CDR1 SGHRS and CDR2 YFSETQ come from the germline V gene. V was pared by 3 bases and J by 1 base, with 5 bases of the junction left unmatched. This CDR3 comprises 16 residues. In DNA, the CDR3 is TGCGCCAGCAGCTCGGGACTAGCGACGGGCACAGATACGCAGTATTTT. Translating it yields CASSSGLATGTDTQYF. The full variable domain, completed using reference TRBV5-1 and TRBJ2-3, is KAGVTQTPRYLIKTRGQQVTLSCSPISGHRSVSWYQQTPGQGLQFLFEYFSETQRNKGNFPGRFSGRQFSNSRSEMNVSTLELGDSALYLCASSSGLATGTDTQYFGPGTRLTVL.

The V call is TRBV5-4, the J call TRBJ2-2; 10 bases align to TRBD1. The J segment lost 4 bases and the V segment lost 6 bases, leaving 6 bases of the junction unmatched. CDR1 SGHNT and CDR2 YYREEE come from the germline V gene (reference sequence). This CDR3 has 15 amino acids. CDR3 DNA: TGTGCCAGCAAAAGGGACAGGGGCGTCACCGGGGAGCTGTTTTTT. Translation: CASKRDRGVTGELFF.

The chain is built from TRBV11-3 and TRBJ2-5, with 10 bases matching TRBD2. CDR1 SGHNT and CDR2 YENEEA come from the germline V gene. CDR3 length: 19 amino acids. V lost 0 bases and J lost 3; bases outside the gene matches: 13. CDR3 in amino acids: CASSLDSGGSGRRKETQYF. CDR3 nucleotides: TGTGCCAGCAGCTTAGATTCGGGGGGTAGCGGGAGGAGGAAAGAGACCCAGTACTTC. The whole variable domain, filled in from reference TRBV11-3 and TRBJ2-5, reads EAGVVQSPRYKIIEKKQPVAFWCNPISGHNTLYWYLQNLGQGPELLIRYENEEAVDDSQLPKDRFSAERLKGVDSTLKIQPAELGDSAVYLCASSLDSGGSGRRKETQYFGPGTRLLVL.

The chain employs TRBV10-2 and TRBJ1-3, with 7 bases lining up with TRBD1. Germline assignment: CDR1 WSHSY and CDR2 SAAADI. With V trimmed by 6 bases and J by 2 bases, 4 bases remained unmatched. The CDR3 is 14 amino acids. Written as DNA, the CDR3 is TGCGCCAGCAGCTTAGACAGGGCTGGAAACACCATATATTTT. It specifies CASSLDRAGNTIYF.

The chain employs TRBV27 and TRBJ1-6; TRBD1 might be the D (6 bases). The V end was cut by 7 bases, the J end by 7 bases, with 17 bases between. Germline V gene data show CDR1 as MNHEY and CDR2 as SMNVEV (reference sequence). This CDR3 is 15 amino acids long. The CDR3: CASTKQGARNSPLHF. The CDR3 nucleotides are TGTGCCAGCACCAAACAGGGAGCGCGCAATTCACCCCTCCACTTT.

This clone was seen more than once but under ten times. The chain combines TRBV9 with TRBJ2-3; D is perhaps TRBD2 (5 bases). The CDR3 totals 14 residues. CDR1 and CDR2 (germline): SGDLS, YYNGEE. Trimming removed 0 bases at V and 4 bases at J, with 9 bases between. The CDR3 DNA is TGTGCCAGCAGCGTAGACGCGGAGGCAGATACGCAGTATTTT. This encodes CASSVDAEADTQYF.

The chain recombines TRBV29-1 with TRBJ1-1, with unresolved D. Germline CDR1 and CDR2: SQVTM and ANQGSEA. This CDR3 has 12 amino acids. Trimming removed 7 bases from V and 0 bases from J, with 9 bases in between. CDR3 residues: CSASFMNTEAFF. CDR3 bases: TGCAGCGCCTCCTTTATGAACACTGAAGCTTTCTTT.

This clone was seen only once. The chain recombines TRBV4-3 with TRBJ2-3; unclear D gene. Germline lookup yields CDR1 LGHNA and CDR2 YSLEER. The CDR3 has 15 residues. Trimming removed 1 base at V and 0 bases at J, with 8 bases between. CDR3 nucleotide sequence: TGCGCCAGCAGCCAAGGGTGGGTTAGCACAGATACGCAGTATTTT. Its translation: CASSQGWVSTDTQYF.

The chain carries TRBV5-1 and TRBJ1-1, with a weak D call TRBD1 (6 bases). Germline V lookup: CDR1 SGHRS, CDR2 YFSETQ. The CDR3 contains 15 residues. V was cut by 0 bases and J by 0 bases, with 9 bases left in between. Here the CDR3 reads CASSLDQGMNTEAFF. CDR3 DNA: TGCGCCAGCAGCTTGGATCAGGGGATGAACACTGAAGCTTTCTTT.

CDR3 nucleotide sequence: TGCGCCAGCAGCTTGGCCGTGGGGAACACTGAAGCTTTCTTT. The encoded protein is CASSLAVGNTEAFF. The chain has TRBV5-1 and TRBJ1-1, with D uncertain. V was cut by 0 bases and J by 1 base, with 7 bases left in between. CDR1 is SGHRS, CDR2 YFSETQ, per germline. The CDR3 loop spans 14 amino acids.

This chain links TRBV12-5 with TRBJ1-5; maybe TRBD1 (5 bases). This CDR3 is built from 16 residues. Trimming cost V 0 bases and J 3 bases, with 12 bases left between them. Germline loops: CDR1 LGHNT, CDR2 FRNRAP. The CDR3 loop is CASGLVLGGNNQPQHF. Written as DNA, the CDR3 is TGTGCTAGTGGTTTGGTACTGGGGGGGAACAATCAGCCCCAGCATTTT.

The CDR3 spells CAIRGDRRGAFF. The CDR3, as DNA: TGTGCCATCAGGGGGGACAGGCGAGGGGCTTTCTTT. The chain couples TRBV10-3 to TRBJ1-1; 8 bases align to TRBD1. This CDR3 is 12 amino acids long. CDR1 and CDR2 (germline): ENHRY, SYGVKD. J lost 11 bases, V lost 6 bases, and 8 bases had no gene match.

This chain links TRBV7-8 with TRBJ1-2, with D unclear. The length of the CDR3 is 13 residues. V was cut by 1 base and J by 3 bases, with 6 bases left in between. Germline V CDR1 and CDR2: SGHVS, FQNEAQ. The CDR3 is CASSLGAYYGYTF. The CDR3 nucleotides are TGTGCCAGCAGCTTAGGGGCCTACTATGGCTACACCTTC.

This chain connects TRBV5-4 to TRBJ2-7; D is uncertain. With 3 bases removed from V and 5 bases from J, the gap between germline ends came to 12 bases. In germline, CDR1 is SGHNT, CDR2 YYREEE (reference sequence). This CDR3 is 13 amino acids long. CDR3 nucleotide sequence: TGTGCCAGCAGCTGGTCCCCCATGGACGAGCAGTACTTC. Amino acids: CASSWSPMDEQYF.

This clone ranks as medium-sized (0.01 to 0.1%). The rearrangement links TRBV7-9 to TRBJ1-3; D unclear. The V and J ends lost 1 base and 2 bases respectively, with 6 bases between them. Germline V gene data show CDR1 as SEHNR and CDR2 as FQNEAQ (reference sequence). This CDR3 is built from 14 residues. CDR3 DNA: TGTGCCAGCAGCTTAGGTCAGGCTGGAAACACCATATATTTT. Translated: CASSLGQAGNTIYF.

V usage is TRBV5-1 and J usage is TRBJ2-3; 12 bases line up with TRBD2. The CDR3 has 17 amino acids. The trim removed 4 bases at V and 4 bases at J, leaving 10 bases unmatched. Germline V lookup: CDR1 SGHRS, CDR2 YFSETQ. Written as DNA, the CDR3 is TGCGCCAGCAGCCCCCCCCTAGCGGGGGGGCCCGCAGATACGCAGTATTTT. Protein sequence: CASSPPLAGGPADTQYF.

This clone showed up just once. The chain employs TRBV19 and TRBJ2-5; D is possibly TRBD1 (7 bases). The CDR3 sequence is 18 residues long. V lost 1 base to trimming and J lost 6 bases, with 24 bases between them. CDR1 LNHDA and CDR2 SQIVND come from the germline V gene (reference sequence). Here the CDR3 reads CASSIGSRGAGGQKTQYF. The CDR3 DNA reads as TGTGCCAGTAGTATAGGGTCCCGCGGGGCAGGGGGGCAGAAGACCCAGTACTTC.

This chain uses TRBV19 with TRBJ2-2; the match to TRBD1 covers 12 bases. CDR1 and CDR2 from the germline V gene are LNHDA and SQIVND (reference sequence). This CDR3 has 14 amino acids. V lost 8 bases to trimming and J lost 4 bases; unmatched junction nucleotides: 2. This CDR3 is CASWDRGPTGELFF. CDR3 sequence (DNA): TGTGCCAGTTGGGACAGGGGGCCCACCGGGGAGCTGTTTTTT.